This T cell receptor (beta chain) was sequenced in a study of T cells after yellow fever vaccination. Study-wide points: When the response was secondary, it was weaker but reached its peak faster, day 5 versus 15. The booster response re-showed most primary clones: approximately 95% CD4, around 90% CD8.

This clonotype appeared a few times. Its cognate antigen is unknown. Looked up from germline, CDR1 is SGHRS and CDR2 is YFSETQ. V was shortened by 4 bases and J by 5 bases, with 9 bases between the two germline ends. The CDR3 covers 13 residues. Synthesis of TCR cDNA relied on 5'RACE template switching, which attached a universal primer site and UMIs. TCRdb processed the 5' RACE reads anew with MiXCR; each CDR3 protein has one entry. Of fewer than 650,000 distinct CDR3 sequences in the sample, around a fifth are singletons; the top ten hold approximately 16%. The clonotype was recovered from a man aged 18 to 29 who received the YFV17D yellow fever vaccine. The J gene is TRBJ2-2, the V gene TRBV5-1; no clear D. Sequencing used PBMCs, obtained approximately 20 days after the first yellow fever vaccination. The CDR3 region has the DNA TGCGCCAGCAGCCCGACGGATACCGGGGAGCTGTTTTTT. Residues: CASSPTDTGELFF.